The 15 T cell receptor beta chains below come from one sample, sequenced in a study of T cell repertoires in cytomegalovirus infection. Their antigens remain unidentified. Each CDR3 protein gets one entry after TCRdb re-called the reads with MiXCR. The sample holds about a million distinct CDR3 sequences, roughly 30% seen once. Sequencing was performed on cultured CD8+ T cells from PBMCs, taken from culture after CMV antigen stimulation. The source is a human donor in good health (CMV status not recorded). Some clones in this sample may be carry-over from other donors' samples.

The rearrangement joins TRBV5-1 to TRBJ1-2, with 7 bases matching TRBD1. The CDR3 is 13 residues long. Germline CDR1 reads SGHRS; CDR2 reads YFSETQ. J lost 6 bases, V lost 4 bases, and 6 bases had no gene match. In nucleotides, the CDR3 is TGCGCCAGCAGCCCGAGGGACAGCCATGGCTACACCTTC. Amino acids: CASSPRDSHGYTF.

The V call is TRBV3-1, the J call TRBJ1-1; maybe TRBD1 (6 bases). Germline V gives CDR1 LGHDT, CDR2 YNNKEL (reference sequence). The CDR3 length is 15 residues. V gave up 2 bases and J gave up 2 bases, with 12 bases separating them. The CDR3: CASSQWGGGNTEAFF. The CDR3 coding sequence is TGTGCCAGCAGCCAATGGGGAGGGGGAAACACTGAAGCTTTCTTT.

This clonotype was seen more than once but under ten times. This chain links TRBV13 with TRBJ2-1; 10 bases map to TRBD2. CDR3 length equals 12 residues. Germline CDR1 reads PRHDT; CDR2 reads FYEKMQ (reference sequence). Trimming took 5 bases from V and 13 from J; bases not matched to a gene: 5. The CDR3 region is CASSTSGAIQFF. The CDR3 DNA sequence: TGTGCCAGCAGCACTAGCGGGGCGATACAGTTCTTC.

This CDR3 reads CASSWAFPRDGYTF. The CDR3, as DNA: TGTGCCAGCTCCTGGGCTTTCCCGAGGGATGGCTACACCTTC. J is TRBJ1-2 and V is TRBV12-3 or TRBV12-4; D remains ambiguous. This CDR3 region has 14 residues. V lost 8 bases to trimming and J lost 6 bases, with 19 bases between them.

This clonotype was detected ten times or more. The chain has TRBV12-3 or TRBV12-4 and TRBJ1-5; D is ambiguous. This CDR3 region has 15 residues. The V gene lost 2 bases and the J gene lost 0 bases, with 8 bases spanning the gap. The CDR3 is CASSLLGNSNQPQHF. Here the CDR3 DNA reads TGTGCCAGCAGTTTATTGGGCAATAGCAATCAGCCCCAGCATTTT.

V is TRBV14 and J is TRBJ1-1, with D uncertain. This CDR3 has 17 residues. Trimming took 0 bases from V and 1 from J, leaving 15 bases between them. Looked up from germline, CDR1 is SGHDN and CDR2 is FVKESK. The CDR3 spells CASSQEVPLAWNTEAFF. The CDR3 nucleotides read TGTGCCAGCAGCCAAGAGGTCCCCCTGGCTTGGAACACTGAAGCTTTCTTT. The whole variable domain, remainder taken from reference TRBV14 and TRBJ1-1, is EAGVTQFPSHSVIEKGQTVTLRCDPISGHDNLYWYRRVMGKEIKFLLHFVKESKQDESGMPNNRFLAERTGGTYSTLKVQPAELEDSGVYFCASSQEVPLAWNTEAFFGQGTRLTVV.

This clonotype was detected many times. The rearrangement links TRBV7-2 to TRBJ1-1; D is unresolved. This CDR3 has 16 residues. CDR1 and CDR2 (germline): SGHTA, FQGNSA. Between the trimmed V and J ends, which lost 5 bases and 3 bases, there was a span of 19 bases. This CDR3 is CASSPHHWTVDTEAFF. In DNA, the CDR3 is TGTGCCAGCAGCCCTCACCACTGGACCGTGGACACTGAAGCTTTCTTT.

This chain uses TRBV29-1 with TRBJ1-2; 8 bases map to TRBD1. Trimming at V came to 1 base and at J to 2 bases, leaving 3 bases not matched to a gene. From germline, CDR1 is SQVTM and CDR2 ANQGSEA. This CDR3 is 14 amino acids long. The CDR3 nucleotides are TGCAGCGTTGAAGGACAGGGGACGAACTATGGCTACACCTTC. This gives the protein CSVEGQGTNYGYTF.

This clonotype came up many times. The chain employs TRBV7-9 and TRBJ1-2; D unresolved. V was pared by 3 bases and J by 0 bases, with 8 bases between. The CDR3 totals 14 residues. Germline values: CDR1 SEHNR, CDR2 FQNEAQ (reference sequence). CDR3 bases: TGTGCCAGCAGCTTCCGGGCTTCTAACTATGGCTACACCTTC. It codes for CASSFRASNYGYTF.

The V call is TRBV14, the J call TRBJ2-7, with D possibly matching TRBD1 (6 bases). V lost 6 bases to trimming and J lost 2 bases, with 14 bases between them. Germline CDR1 reads SGHDN; CDR2 reads FVKESK. The CDR3 has 14 residues. The CDR3 sequence: CASSPTGYTYEQYF. The CDR3 DNA is TGTGCCAGCAGTCCGACAGGTTACACCTACGAGCAGTACTTC.

The J gene is TRBJ2-1, the V gene TRBV20-1, with D unresolved. The V gene lost 0 bases and the J gene lost 3 bases, with 9 bases spanning the gap. This CDR3 comprises 14 residues. Germline values: CDR1 DFQATT, CDR2 SNEGSKA (reference sequence). The CDR3 coding sequence is TGCAGTGCTAGAGAGAAAGTAGGCTACAATGAGCAGTTCTTC. Amino acid sequence: CSAREKVGYNEQFF.

This clonotype was detected only a few times. V and J are TRBV6-1 and TRBJ1-1; D ambiguous. The CDR3 runs to 11 residues. Trimming removed 7 bases at V and 4 bases at J, with 7 bases between. Per germline, CDR1 MNHNS and CDR2 SASEGT. CDR3: CASTTPTEAFF. CDR3 coding DNA: TGTGCCAGCACCACACCCACTGAAGCTTTCTTT.

This clonotype was observed a few times. The rearrangement uses TRBV28 and TRBJ2-7; tentative D call: TRBD2 (5 bases). The V end was cut by 4 bases, the J end by 0 bases, with 13 bases between. Germline loops: CDR1 MDHEN, CDR2 SYDVKM. The CDR3 spans 15 residues. Here the CDR3 reads CASSSKVEVSYEQYV. The DNA of the CDR3 is TGTGCCAGCAGTTCTAAGGTGGAGGTCTCCTACGAGCAGTACGTC.

The chain links TRBV9 to TRBJ1-1; D gene unclear. Trimming shortened V by 3 bases and J by 4 bases, and 10 bases separated the two germline ends. In germline, CDR1 is SGDLS, CDR2 YYNGEE. The CDR3 is 13 amino acids. In nucleotides, the CDR3 is TGTGCCAGCAGCGCCAGTACAACCACTGAAGCTTTCTTT. It specifies CASSASTTTEAFF. The whole variable domain, remainder taken from reference TRBV9 and TRBJ1-1, is DSGVTQTPKHLITATGQRVTLRCSPRSGDLSVYWYQQSLDQGLQFLIQYYNGEERAKGNILERFSAQQFPDLHSELNLSSLELGDSALYFCASSASTTTEAFFGQGTRLTVV.

This chain connects TRBV7-9 to TRBJ1-2; no firm D call. Trimming cost V 1 base and J 6 bases, with 18 bases left between them. Per the germline V gene, CDR1 is SEHNR and CDR2 is FQNEAQ (reference sequence). CDR3 size: 16 residues. In nucleotides, the CDR3 is TGTGCCAGCAGCTTAGATCGGCACGACCCTTTGCATGGCTACACCTTC. Translation: CASSLDRHDPLHGYTF.